This entry describes one T cell receptor (beta chain). These data belong to a study of blood T cell repertoires in COVID-19. Study-level information: Researchers got acute and convalescent COVID-19 samples from the United States, Italy and Spain. PBMCs, B-cell-depleted T cells, or T cells were the source of the cDNA or gDNA that made up the material.

Original data processing: Amplification of reference gene primers provided the estimated nucleated cell counts. Profiled with immunoSEQ multiplex PCR; TCRdb holds only in-frame clones, not every one. The V and J calls and clone size come from that table; D and trimming were worked out from the DNA. The data contain roughly 41,000 clones, 88% of them singletons. The CDR3 sequence is 17 residues long. The receptor was derived from a human donor in a cohort sampled during active COVID-19. This chain links TRBV21-1 with TRBJ1-2; the D segment call TRBD1 is taken from the table without a DNA check. TRBV21-1 is an annotated pseudogene. The material sequenced was peripheral blood. Written as DNA, the CDR3 is TGTGCCAGCAGCAAATCCCCTACAGGGGGCAGTAACTATGGCTACACCTTC. Amino acid sequence: CASSKSPTGGSNYGYTF.